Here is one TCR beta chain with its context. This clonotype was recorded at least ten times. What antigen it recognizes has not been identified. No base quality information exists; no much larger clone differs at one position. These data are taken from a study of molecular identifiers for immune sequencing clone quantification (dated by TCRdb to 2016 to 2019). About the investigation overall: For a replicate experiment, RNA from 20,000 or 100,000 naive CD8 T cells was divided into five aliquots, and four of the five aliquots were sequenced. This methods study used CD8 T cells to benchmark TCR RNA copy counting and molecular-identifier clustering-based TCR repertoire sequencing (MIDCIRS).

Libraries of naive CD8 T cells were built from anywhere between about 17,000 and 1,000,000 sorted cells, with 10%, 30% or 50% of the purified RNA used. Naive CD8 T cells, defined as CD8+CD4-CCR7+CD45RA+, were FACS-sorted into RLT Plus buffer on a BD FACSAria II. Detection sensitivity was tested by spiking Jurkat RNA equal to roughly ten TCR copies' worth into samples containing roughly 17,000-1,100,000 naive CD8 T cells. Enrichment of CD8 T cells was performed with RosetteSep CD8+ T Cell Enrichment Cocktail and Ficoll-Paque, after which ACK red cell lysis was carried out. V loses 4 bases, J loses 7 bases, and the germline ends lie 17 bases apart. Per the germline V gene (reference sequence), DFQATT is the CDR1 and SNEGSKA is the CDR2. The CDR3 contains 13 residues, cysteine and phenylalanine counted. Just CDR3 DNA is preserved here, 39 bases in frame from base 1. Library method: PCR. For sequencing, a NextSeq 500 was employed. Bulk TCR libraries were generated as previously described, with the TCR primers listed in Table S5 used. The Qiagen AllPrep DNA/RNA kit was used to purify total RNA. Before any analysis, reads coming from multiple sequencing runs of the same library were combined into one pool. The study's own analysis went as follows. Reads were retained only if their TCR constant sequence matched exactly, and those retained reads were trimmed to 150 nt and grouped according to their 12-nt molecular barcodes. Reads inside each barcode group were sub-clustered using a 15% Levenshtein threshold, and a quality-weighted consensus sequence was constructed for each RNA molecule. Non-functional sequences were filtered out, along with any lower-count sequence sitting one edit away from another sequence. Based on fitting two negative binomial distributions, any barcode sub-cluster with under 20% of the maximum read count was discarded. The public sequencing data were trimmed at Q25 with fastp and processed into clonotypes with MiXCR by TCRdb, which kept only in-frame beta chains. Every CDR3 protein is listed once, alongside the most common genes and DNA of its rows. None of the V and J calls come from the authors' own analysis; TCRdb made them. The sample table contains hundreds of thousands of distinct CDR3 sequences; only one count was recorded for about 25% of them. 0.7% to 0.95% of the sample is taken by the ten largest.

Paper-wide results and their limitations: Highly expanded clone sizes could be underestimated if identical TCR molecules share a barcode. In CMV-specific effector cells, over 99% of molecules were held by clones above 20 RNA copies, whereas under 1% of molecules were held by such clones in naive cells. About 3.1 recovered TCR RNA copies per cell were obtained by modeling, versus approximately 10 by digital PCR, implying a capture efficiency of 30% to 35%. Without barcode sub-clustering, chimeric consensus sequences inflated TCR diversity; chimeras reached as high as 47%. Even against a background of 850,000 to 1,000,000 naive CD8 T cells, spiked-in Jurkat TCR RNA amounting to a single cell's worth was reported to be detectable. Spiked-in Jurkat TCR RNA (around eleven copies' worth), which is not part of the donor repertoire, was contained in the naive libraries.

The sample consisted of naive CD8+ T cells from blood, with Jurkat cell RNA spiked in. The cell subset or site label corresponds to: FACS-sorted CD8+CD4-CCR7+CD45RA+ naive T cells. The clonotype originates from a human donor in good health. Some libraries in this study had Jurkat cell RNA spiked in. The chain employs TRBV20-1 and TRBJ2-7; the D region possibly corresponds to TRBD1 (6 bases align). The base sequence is TGCAGTGCTACGACAGGAAATGATAGGGAGCAGTACTTC. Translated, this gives CSATTGNDREQYF.